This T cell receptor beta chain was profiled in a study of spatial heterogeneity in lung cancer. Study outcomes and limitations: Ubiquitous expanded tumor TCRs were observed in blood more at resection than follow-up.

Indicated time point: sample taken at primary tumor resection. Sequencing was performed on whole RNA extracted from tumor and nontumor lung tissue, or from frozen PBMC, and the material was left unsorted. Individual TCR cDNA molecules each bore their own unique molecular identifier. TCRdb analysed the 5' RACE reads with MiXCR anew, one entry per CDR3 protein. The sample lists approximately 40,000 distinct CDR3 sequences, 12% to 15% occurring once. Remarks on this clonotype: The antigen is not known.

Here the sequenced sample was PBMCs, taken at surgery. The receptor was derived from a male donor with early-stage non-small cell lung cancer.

CDR3 nucleotide sequence: TGTGCCAGCAGCTTGGACCAGGGGGCAGGGGAAGCTTTCTTT. Residues: CASSLDQGAGEAFF. This chain uses TRBV5-6 with TRBJ1-1, with TRBD1 matching over 8 bases. V lost 0 bases, J lost 8 bases, and 6 bases stayed unmatched. The CDR3 covers 14 residues. Germline V gene sequence: CDR1 SGHDT, CDR2 YYEEEE.